One and the same sample provided the 4 T cell receptor beta chains below, sequenced in a study of cytomegalovirus exposure and HLA in healthy donors. PCR employed 60 Vbeta and 13 Jbeta primers. The protocol was immunoSEQ multiplex PCR, while the TCRdb copy is restricted to in-frame clones and leaves out a portion. Of some 110,000 clones listed, roughly a tenth are singletons. Sample: PBMCs. The source is a young man in good health and CMV-seronegative.

This clone was seen more than once but under ten times. The chain is built from TRBV27 and TRBJ2-1; tentatively, D is TRBD2 (6 bases). Germline loops: CDR1 MNHEY, CDR2 SMNVEV (reference sequence). This CDR3 has 13 amino acids. The germline V and J ends were trimmed by 6 bases and 7 bases, with 13 bases remaining between them. The CDR3 coding sequence is TGTGCCAGCAGGGGGCCTGGAGGGAATGAGCAGTTCTTC. Its translation: CASRGPGGNEQFF.

This clone occurred a few times. This rearrangement joins TRBV5-4 to TRBJ2-2, with unresolved D. CDR1 and CDR2 from the germline V gene are SGHNT and YYREEE (reference sequence). The CDR3 is made up of 12 amino acids. Trimming took 6 bases from V and 7 from J, leaving 10 bases between them. The CDR3 DNA follows: TGTGCCAGCACCAGCGCTGGCGGGGAGCTGTTTTTT. Translated, it gives CASTSAGGELFF. Filled out from reference TRBV5-4 and TRBJ2-2, the complete variable domain reads ETGVTQSPTHLIKTRGQQVTLRCSSQSGHNTVSWYQQALGQGPQFIFQYYREEENGRGNFPPRFSGLQFPNYSSELNVNALELDDSALYLCASTSAGGELFFGEGSRLTVL.

This chain joins TRBV14 and TRBJ2-7; the D is unclear. Trimming took 1 base from V and 2 from J, leaving 3 bases between them. The CDR3 length is 12 residues. The germline gives CDR1 SGHDN, CDR2 FVKESK. This chain's CDR3 is CASSQATYEQYF. The CDR3 DNA reads TGTGCCAGCAGCCAAGCTACCTACGAGCAGTACTTC.

The table lists this clone with a few counts. V gene TRBV27 combines with J gene TRBJ2-2; D uncertain. This CDR3 has 13 amino acids. V was shortened by 7 bases and J by 1 base, with 7 bases between the two germline ends. In germline, CDR1 is MNHEY, CDR2 SMNVEV (reference sequence). The CDR3 reads CASNPGNTGELFF. DNA for the CDR3: TGTGCCAGCAACCCGGGGAACACCGGGGAGCTGTTTTTT.